The 29 T cell receptor beta chains presented below share a single source sample, sequenced in a study of blood T cells in healthy people across ages. Sample-barcoded 5' priming and a J-beta primer mix drove a second PCR of about 6 to 12 cycles. TCRdb passed the 5' RACE reads through MiXCR, listing each CDR3 protein once. The repertoire holds around 1.5 million distinct CDR3 sequences, roughly 59% seen once, with about 6.7% in the top ten. The sequenced sample consisted of blood. These receptors came from a man younger than 35 in good health.

The count of this clonotype is one. This rearrangement joins TRBV14 to TRBJ2-4; the D gene is possibly TRBD2 (7 bases). Trimming left V 4 bases short and J 2 bases short, with 24 bases between. The CDR3 has 19 residues. The germline V gene has CDR1 SGHDN and CDR2 FVKESK. The CDR3 loop reads CASSRGGLAREKTKNIQYF. CDR3 bases: TGTGCCAGCAGCCGGGGGGGCTTGGCGCGGGAGAAGACCAAAAACATTCAGTACTTC. Complete variable domain (other parts from reference TRBV14 and TRBJ2-4): EAGVTQFPSHSVIEKGQTVTLRCDPISGHDNLYWYRRVMGKEIKFLLHFVKESKQDESGMPNNRFLAERTGGTYSTLKVQPAELEDSGVYFCASSRGGLAREKTKNIQYFGAGTRLSVL.

The chain recombines TRBV11-2 with TRBJ2-7; D gene uncertain. Trimming removed 3 bases at V and 0 bases at J, with 12 bases between. Germline CDR1 reads SGHAT; CDR2 reads FQNNGV. This CDR3 region has 15 residues. CDR3 nucleotides: TGTGCCAGCAGCTTTCCGCGGTGGAGCTCCTACGAGCAGTACTTC. This gives the protein CASSFPRWSSYEQYF.

This chain joins TRBV12-3 or TRBV12-4 and TRBJ1-2; weak D call: TRBD1 (5 bases). The V end lost 7 bases, the J end lost 8 bases, and 23 bases lay between the germline ends. This CDR3 spans 15 amino acids. The CDR3 is CASTAGNFLNGGYTF. The CDR3 DNA sequence: TGTGCCAGCACCGCAGGGAATTTCCTCAATGGAGGCTACACCTTC.

V usage is TRBV20-1 and J usage is TRBJ2-1; a weak D match, TRBD1 (5 bases). This CDR3 spans 14 amino acids. Trimming left V 5 bases short and J 7 bases short, with 18 bases between. Germline V lookup: CDR1 DFQATT, CDR2 SNEGSKA (reference sequence). The DNA for the CDR3 is TGCAGTGCTCACAAGGGGCTGGTAGGAAATGAGCAGTTCTTC. Protein sequence: CSAHKGLVGNEQFF.

This sequence joins TRBV20-1 and TRBJ2-7; 8 bases fit TRBD2. V was pared by 4 bases and J by 0 bases, with 5 bases of the junction left unmatched. The CDR3 has 14 residues. Germline loops: CDR1 DFQATT, CDR2 SNEGSKA (reference sequence). CDR3 sequence: CSATGSGSSYEQYF. CDR3 nucleotide sequence: TGCAGTGCTACCGGAAGCGGGAGCTCCTACGAGCAGTACTTC.

This rearrangement joins TRBV28 to TRBJ1-1, with D uncertain. Germline assignment: CDR1 MDHEN and CDR2 SYDVKM. This CDR3 spans 13 amino acids. Between the trimmed V and J ends, which lost 5 bases and 1 base, there was a span of 8 bases. This chain's CDR3 is CASSVIWNTEAFF. The CDR3 nucleotides read TGTGCCAGCAGTGTGATCTGGAACACTGAAGCTTTCTTT.

J is TRBJ2-1 and V is TRBV6-5; 11 bases line up with TRBD2. The CDR3 sequence is 17 residues long. Looked up from germline, CDR1 is MNHEY and CDR2 is SVGAGI. V shed 4 bases, J shed 10 bases, and the junction held 15 bases outside the gene matches. Here the CDR3 DNA reads TGTGCCAGCAGTTCCTACAAGACTAGCGGGGTTCTGGACGAGCAGTTCTTC. This gives the protein CASSSYKTSGVLDEQFF.

This clonotype has just a few counts. The rearrangement joins TRBV28 to TRBJ2-3; TRBD2 might be the D (5 bases). The CDR3 sequence is 15 residues long. V lost 2 bases and J 0 bases, leaving 9 bases between the germline ends. Per germline, CDR1 MDHEN and CDR2 SYDVKM. The CDR3 loop is CASSLGEISTDTQYF. The CDR3 coding sequence is TGTGCCAGCAGTTTAGGGGAGATCAGCACAGATACGCAGTATTTT.

The V call is TRBV10-3, the J call TRBJ2-7; D gene uncertain. The CDR3 runs 12 residues. V gave up 2 bases and J gave up 4 bases, with 6 bases separating them. Germline V gene data show CDR1 as ENHRY and CDR2 as SYGVKD. The CDR3 DNA is TGTGCCATCAGTGAGACCACATACGAGCAGTACTTC. Translating gives CAISETTYEQYF.

The genes are TRBV16 and TRBJ1-1; D might be TRBD1 (5 bases). CDR1 and CDR2 from the germline V gene are KGHSY and FQNENV. The CDR3 is 17 amino acids. Trimming removed 7 bases at V and 1 base at J, with 22 bases between. Written as DNA, the CDR3 is TGTGCCAGCACCCTCGTGGGCATTGGGGCAACGAACACTGAAGCTTTCTTT. This encodes CASTLVGIGATNTEAFF.

This clonotype showed up just a few times. This chain connects TRBV6-1 to TRBJ1-1; D ambiguous. The V gene lost 3 bases and the J gene lost 8 bases, with 10 bases spanning the gap. Germline V lookup: CDR1 MNHNS, CDR2 SASEGT. This CDR3 spans 12 amino acids. The CDR3 reads CASSDRGPEAFF. The DNA for the CDR3 is TGTGCCAGCAGTGACCGTGGCCCCGAAGCTTTCTTT.

This clonotype has just one count. The V gene is TRBV27, the J gene TRBJ2-7, with a possible D match to TRBD1 (5 bases). The CDR3 has 14 residues. V lost 4 bases and J 3 bases, leaving 13 bases between the germline ends. Germline V lookup: CDR1 MNHEY, CDR2 SMNVEV (reference sequence). Written as DNA, the CDR3 is TGTGCCAGCAGTTACCAAGACGGACACTACGAGCAGTACTTC. It codes for CASSYQDGHYEQYF.

This CDR3 is CSARSGQPESYEQYF. CDR3 nucleotide sequence: TGCAGTGCTAGGTCAGGGCAACCAGAATCCTACGAGCAGTACTTC. J is TRBJ2-7 and V is TRBV20-1; the D gene is possibly TRBD1 (5 bases). Trimming cost V 3 bases and J 1 base, with 16 bases left between them. CDR1 DFQATT and CDR2 SNEGSKA come from the germline V gene (reference sequence). The CDR3 loop spans 15 amino acids.

This chain joins TRBV12-3 or TRBV12-4 and TRBJ2-7; unclear D gene. The CDR3 sequence is 13 residues long. V was cut by 1 base and J by 5 bases, with 9 bases left in between. The CDR3 DNA reads TGTGCCAGCAGTTTAGGGTCTCGCAACGAGCAGTACTTC. Protein: CASSLGSRNEQYF.

The V gene is TRBV20-1, the J gene TRBJ2-5; D may be TRBD1 or TRBD2 (6 bases each). The J call is in doubt because the DNA end fits TRBJ2-7 better. The length of the CDR3 is 16 residues. Germline CDR1 is DFQATT and CDR2 is SNEGSKA (reference sequence). The CDR3: CSARDPLRGGPGEQYF. Here the CDR3 DNA reads TGCAGTGCTAGAGATCCGTTGCGTGGGGGGCCAGGCGAGCAGTACTTC.

This clonotype was seen more than once but under ten times. Its ends do not fully match the called genes, so a read error is possible. The V gene is TRBV7-9, the J gene TRBJ1-6; the D is unclear. The CDR3 consists of 14 residues. Per germline, CDR1 SEHNR and CDR2 FQNEAQ (reference sequence). This CDR3 reads CASSLPAYNSPLHF. The DNA of the CDR3 is TGTGCCAGCAGCTTACCCGCCTACAATTCACCCCTCCACTTT. Filled out from reference TRBV7-9 and TRBJ1-6, the complete variable domain reads DTGVSQNPRHKITKRGQNVTFRCDPISEHNRLYWYRQTLGQGPEFLTYFQNEAQLEKSRLLSDRFSAERPKGSFSTLEIQRTEQGDSAMYLCASSLPAYNSPLHFGNGTRLTVT.

The CDR3 DNA is TGCGCCAGCAGCCAAGATCCGGGGGGGTACGTCCACGAGCAGTACTTC. This sequence encodes CASSQDPGGYVHEQYF. This chain connects TRBV4-1 to TRBJ2-7, with 8 bases identical to TRBD2. After removal of 0 bases from V and 5 bases from J, the junction contained 9 bases not matched to a gene. Looked up from germline, CDR1 is MGHRA and CDR2 is YSYEKL. There are 16 residues in the CDR3.

The rearrangement joins TRBV20-1 to TRBJ2-3; tentatively, D is TRBD2 (6 bases). Germline loops: CDR1 DFQATT, CDR2 SNEGSKA (reference sequence). V lost 1 base and J lost 0, with 8 bases in between. The CDR3 is 14 amino acids. The CDR3 DNA reads TGCAGTGCTAGAGTAGCGGCCAGCACAGATACGCAGTATTTT. Amino acid sequence: CSARVAASTDTQYF.

The rearrangement uses TRBV27 and TRBJ2-1; D uncertain. CDR3 length equals 14 residues. CDR1 is MNHEY and CDR2 is SMNVEV in the germline V gene (reference sequence). Between the trimmed V and J ends, which lost 7 bases and 4 bases, there was a span of 14 bases. The CDR3 DNA reads TGTGCCAGCACCGATGCCGGGCCGTACAATGAGCAGTTCTTC. Encoded protein: CASTDAGPYNEQFF.

This rearrangement joins TRBV6-5 to TRBJ2-1; D is uncertain. The CDR3 loop spans 13 amino acids. The germline V and J ends were trimmed by 1 base and 7 bases, with 8 bases remaining between them. Germline lookup yields CDR1 MNHEY and CDR2 SVGAGI. The CDR3 DNA reads as TGTGCCAGCAGTTACTTCAAACAGAATGAGCAGTTCTTC. Residues: CASSYFKQNEQFF.

This clonotype has just a few counts. A read error may account for a junction end that differs from germline. DNA for the CDR3: TGCGCCAGCAGCCAAGGACAGGGATGGGAGACCCAGTACTTC. Translation gives CASSQGQGWETQYF. The chain links TRBV14 to TRBJ2-5; 8 bases agree with TRBD1. The CDR3 covers 14 residues. In germline, CDR1 is SGHDN, CDR2 FVKESK.

The gene calls are TRBV7-2 and TRBJ2-7, with TRBD2 matching over 8 bases. V lost 5 bases and J lost 7; bases outside the gene matches: 4. This CDR3 has 12 residues. Germline lookup yields CDR1 SGHTA and CDR2 FQGNSA. This CDR3 reads CASSQLADEQYF. The CDR3 nucleotides are TGTGCCAGCAGCCAACTAGCGGATGAGCAGTACTTC.

This chain joins TRBV15 and TRBJ1-5; D is uncertain. Germline loops: CDR1 LNHNV, CDR2 YYDKDF (reference sequence). The CDR3 is 14 residues long. V was trimmed by 1 base and J by 1 base, leaving 5 bases between them. CDR3 sequence (DNA): TGTGCCACCAGCAGAGTAGGGAGCAATCAGCCCCAGCATTTT. Its protein is CATSRVGSNQPQHF.

CDR3 amino acids: CASSELWRGPAKNIQYF. The CDR3 DNA reads as TGTGCCAGCAGTGAACTTTGGCGGGGTCCAGCCAAAAACATTCAGTACTTC. The V call is TRBV2, the J call TRBJ2-4; TRBD2 might be the D (6 bases). V lost 2 bases and J lost 0, with 14 bases in between. The CDR3 length is 17 residues. The V gene's germline CDR1 is SNHLY and CDR2 FYNNEI.

The rearrangement links TRBV10-3 to TRBJ2-7, with D hard to call. The germline gives CDR1 ENHRY, CDR2 SYGVKD. V lost 3 bases and J lost 1, with 13 bases in between. This CDR3 has 15 amino acids. The DNA for the CDR3 is TGTGCCATCAGTGAAAAGACCTCTCTGTCCTACGAGCAGTACTTC. This encodes CAISEKTSLSYEQYF.

The gene calls are TRBV5-1 and TRBJ2-3, with 12 nucleotides matching TRBD2. The CDR3 totals 19 residues. The germline V gene has CDR1 SGHRS and CDR2 YFSETQ. V shed 2 bases and J 0 bases; nucleotides not matched to a gene: 10. DNA for the CDR3: TGCGCCAGCAGCTTAATAGGACTAGCGGGGTTATCTAGCACAGATACGCAGTATTTT. It is translated as CASSLIGLAGLSSTDTQYF.

The V call is TRBV5-1, the J call TRBJ1-5, with TRBD1 identical over 7 bases. Germline CDR1 is SGHRS and CDR2 is YFSETQ. The V segment lost 4 bases and the J segment 2 bases; nucleotides outside the gene matches: 6. The length of the CDR3 is 15 residues. CDR3 protein: CASSLRQGGNQPQHF. The CDR3 region has the DNA TGCGCCAGCAGCCTCAGACAGGGAGGCAATCAGCCCCAGCATTTT.

This clonotype was observed a few times. The CDR3, as DNA: TGCGCCAGCAGCGTCAGCAGGGGGAGCCGAGCTAACTATGGCTACACCTTC. It translates to CASSVSRGSRANYGYTF. J is TRBJ1-2 and V is TRBV5-1, with 7 bases lining up with TRBD1. This CDR3 spans 17 amino acids. Losses at the gene ends were 4 bases for V and 0 bases for J; bases not matched to a gene: 12. CDR1 is SGHRS and CDR2 is YFSETQ in the germline V gene.

This chain links TRBV3-1 with TRBJ2-5; a possible D gene is TRBD1 (5 bases). Trimming removed 0 bases from V and 0 bases from J, with 8 bases in between. This CDR3 is 15 amino acids long. CDR1 LGHDT and CDR2 YNNKEL come from the germline V gene (reference sequence). The CDR3 protein is CASSQDKGYQETQYF. CDR3 coding DNA: TGTGCCAGCAGCCAAGATAAGGGGTACCAAGAGACCCAGTACTTC.